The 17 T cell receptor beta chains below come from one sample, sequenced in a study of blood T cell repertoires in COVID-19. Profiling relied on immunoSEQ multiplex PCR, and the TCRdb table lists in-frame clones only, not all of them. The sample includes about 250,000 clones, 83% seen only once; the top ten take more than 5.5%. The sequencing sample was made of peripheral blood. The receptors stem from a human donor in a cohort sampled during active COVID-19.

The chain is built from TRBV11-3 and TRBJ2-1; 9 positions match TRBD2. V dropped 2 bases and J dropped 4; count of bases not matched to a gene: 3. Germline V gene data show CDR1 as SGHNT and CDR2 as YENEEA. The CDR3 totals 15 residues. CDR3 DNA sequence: TGTGCCAGCAGCTTATCAGCGGGAGGATACAATGAGCAGTTCTTC. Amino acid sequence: CASSLSAGGYNEQFF.

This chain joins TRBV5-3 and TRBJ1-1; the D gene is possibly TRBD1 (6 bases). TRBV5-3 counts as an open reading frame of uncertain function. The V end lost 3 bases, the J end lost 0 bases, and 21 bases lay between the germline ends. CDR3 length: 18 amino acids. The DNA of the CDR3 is TGTGCCAGAAGCTCACACGGACGAACCAGGGGAGTGAACACTGAAGCTTTCTTT. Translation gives CARSSHGRTRGVNTEAFF.

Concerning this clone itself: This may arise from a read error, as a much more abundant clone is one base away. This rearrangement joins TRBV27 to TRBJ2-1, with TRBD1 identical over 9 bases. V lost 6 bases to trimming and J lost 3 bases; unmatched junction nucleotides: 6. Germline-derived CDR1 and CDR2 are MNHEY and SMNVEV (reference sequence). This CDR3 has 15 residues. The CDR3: CASRHPGQGYNEQFF. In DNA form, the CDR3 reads TGTGCCAGCAGGCACCCGGGACAGGGCTACAATGAGCAGTTCTTC.

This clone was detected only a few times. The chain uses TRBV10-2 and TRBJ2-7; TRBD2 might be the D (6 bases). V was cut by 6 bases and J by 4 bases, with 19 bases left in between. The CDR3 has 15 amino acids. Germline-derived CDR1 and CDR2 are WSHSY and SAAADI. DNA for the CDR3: TGCGCCAGCAGCCTAGACGGCACTAGCTTTTACGAGCAGTACTTC. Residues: CASSLDGTSFYEQYF.

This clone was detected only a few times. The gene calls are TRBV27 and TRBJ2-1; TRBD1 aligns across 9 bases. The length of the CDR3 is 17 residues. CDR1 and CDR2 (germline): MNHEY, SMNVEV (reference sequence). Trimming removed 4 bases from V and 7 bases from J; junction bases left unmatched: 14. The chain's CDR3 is CASSSKKTGGVRNEQFF. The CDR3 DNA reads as TGTGCCAGCAGTTCAAAAAAAACAGGGGGCGTAAGAAATGAGCAGTTCTTC.

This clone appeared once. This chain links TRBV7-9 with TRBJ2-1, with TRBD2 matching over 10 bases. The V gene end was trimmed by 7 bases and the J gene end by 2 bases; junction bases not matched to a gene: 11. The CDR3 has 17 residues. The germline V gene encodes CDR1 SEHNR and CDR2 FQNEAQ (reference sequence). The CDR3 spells CASTSTSGIVPYNEQFF. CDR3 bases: TGTGCCAGCACGTCTACTAGCGGGATTGTACCCTACAATGAGCAGTTCTTC.

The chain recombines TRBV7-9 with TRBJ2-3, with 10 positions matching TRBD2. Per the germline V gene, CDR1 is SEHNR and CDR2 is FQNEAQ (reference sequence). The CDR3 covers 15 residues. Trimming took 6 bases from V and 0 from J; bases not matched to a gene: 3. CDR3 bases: TGTGCCAGCAGTTCTAGCGGGAGTAGCACAGATACGCAGTATTTT. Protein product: CASSSSGSSTDTQYF.

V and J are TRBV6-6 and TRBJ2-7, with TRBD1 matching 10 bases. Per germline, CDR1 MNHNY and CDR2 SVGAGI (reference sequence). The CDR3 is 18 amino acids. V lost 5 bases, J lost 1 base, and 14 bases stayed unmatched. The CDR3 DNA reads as TGTGCCAGCAGTAGATCCGGGACAGGGGCGGCGACGTCCTACGAGCAGTACTTC. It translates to CASSRSGTGAATSYEQYF.

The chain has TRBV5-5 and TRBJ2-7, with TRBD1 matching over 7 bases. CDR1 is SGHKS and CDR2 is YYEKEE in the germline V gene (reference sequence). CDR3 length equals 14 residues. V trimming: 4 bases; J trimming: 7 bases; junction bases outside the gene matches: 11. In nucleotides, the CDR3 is TGTGCCAGCAGCCCGGGACAGTTCTTACGAGAGCAGTACTTC. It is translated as CASSPGQFLREQYF.

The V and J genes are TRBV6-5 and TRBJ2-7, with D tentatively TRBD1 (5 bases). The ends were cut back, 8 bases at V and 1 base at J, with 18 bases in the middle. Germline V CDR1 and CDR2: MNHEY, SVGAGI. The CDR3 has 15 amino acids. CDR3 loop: CASRYYRSASYEQYF. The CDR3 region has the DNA TGTGCCAGCCGATACTACAGGTCCGCATCCTACGAGCAGTACTTC.

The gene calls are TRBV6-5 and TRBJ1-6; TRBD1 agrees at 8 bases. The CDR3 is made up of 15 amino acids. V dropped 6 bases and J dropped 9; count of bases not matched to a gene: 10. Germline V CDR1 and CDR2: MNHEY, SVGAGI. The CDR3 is CASSVDRGKGSPLHF. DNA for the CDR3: TGTGCCAGCAGCGTAGACAGGGGCAAGGGTTCACCCCTCCACTTT.

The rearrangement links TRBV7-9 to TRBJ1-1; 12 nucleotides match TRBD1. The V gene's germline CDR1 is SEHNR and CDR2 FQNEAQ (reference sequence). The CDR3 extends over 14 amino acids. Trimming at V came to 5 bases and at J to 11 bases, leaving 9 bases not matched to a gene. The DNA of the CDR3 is TGTGCCAGCAGCCCGGGGACAGGGGGCCTCGGCGCTTTCTTT. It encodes CASSPGTGGLGAFF.

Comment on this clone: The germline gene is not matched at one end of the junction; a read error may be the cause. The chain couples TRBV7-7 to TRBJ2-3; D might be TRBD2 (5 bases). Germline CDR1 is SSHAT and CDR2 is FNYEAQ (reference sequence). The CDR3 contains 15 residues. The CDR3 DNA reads TGTGCTAGCAGCTCGGCCTCGGACTTGACAGATACGCAGTATTTT. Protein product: CASSSASDLTDTQYF. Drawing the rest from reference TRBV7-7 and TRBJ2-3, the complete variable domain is GAGVSQSPRYKVTKRGQDVTLRCDPISSHATLYWYQQALGQGPEFLTYFNYEAQPDKSGLPSDRFSAERPEGSISTLTIQRTEQRDSAMYRCASSSASDLTDTQYFGPGTRLTVL.

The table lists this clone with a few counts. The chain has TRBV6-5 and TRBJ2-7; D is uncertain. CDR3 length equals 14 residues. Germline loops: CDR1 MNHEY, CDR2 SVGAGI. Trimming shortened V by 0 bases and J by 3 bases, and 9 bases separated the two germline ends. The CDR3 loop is CASSYSTPNYEQYF. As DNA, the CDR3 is TGTGCCAGCAGTTACTCGACTCCGAACTACGAGCAGTACTTC.

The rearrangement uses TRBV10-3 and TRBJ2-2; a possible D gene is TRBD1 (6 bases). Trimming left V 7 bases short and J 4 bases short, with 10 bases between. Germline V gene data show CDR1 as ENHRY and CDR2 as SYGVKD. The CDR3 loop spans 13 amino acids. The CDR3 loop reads CAITAQGTGELFF. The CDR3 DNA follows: TGTGCCATCACCGCACAGGGCACCGGGGAGCTGTTTTTT.

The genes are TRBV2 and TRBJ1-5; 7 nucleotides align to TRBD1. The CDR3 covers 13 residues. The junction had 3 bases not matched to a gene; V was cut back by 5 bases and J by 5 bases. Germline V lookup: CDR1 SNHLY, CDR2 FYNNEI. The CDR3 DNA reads TGTGCCAGCAGTACAGGGGACTATCAGCCCCAGCATTTT. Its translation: CASSTGDYQPQHF. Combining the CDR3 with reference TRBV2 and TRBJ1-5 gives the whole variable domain EPEVTQTPSHQVTQMGQEVILRCVPISNHLYFYWYRQILGQKVEFLVSFYNNEISEKSEIFDDQFSVERPDGSNFTLKIRSTKLEDSAMYFCASSTGDYQPQHFGDGTRLSIL.

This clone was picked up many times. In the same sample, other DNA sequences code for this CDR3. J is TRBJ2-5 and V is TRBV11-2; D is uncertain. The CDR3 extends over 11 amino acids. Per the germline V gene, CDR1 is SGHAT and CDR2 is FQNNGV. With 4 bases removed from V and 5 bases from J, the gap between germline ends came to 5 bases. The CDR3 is CASSSSETQYF. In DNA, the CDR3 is TGTGCCAGCAGCTCTTCGGAGACCCAGTACTTC.